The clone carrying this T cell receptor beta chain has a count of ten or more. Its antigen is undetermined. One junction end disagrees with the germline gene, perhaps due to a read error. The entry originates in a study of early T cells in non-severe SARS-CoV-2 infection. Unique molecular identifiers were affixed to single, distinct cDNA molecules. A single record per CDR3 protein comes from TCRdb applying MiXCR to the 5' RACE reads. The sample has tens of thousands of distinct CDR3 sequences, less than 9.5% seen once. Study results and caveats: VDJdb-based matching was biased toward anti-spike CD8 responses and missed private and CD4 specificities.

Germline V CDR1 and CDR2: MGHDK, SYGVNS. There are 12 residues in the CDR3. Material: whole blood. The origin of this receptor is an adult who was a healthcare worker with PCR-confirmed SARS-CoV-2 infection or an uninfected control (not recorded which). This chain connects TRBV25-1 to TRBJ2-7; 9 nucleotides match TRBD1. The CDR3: CATSGTGSRQYF. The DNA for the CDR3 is TGTGCCACCAGTGGGACAGGGAGCCGGCAGTACTTC.